Presented here are 31 T cell receptor beta chains from one specimen sequenced in a study of somatic mutations in cytotoxic T cells in rheumatoid arthritis. Measured with immunoSEQ multiplex PCR; TCRdb has only the in-frame clones, and not every one. The table has more than 10,000 clones, 65% to 85% seen once; the top ten hold about 22%. Sequenced material: CD8+ T cells sorted from blood. The receptors here all came from an adult with rheumatoid arthritis.

In this sample, this clone turned up once. The chain has TRBV10-2 and TRBJ1-1; TRBD1 aligns across 8 bases. This CDR3 is built from 13 residues. V shed 8 bases and J 4 bases; nucleotides not matched to a gene: 6. CDR1 is WSHSY, CDR2 SAAADI, per germline. The DNA of the CDR3 is TGCGCCAGCTATGGACAGGGCGGCACTGAAGCTTTCTTT. This gives the protein CASYGQGGTEAFF.

The V call is TRBV9, the J call TRBJ2-1, with 7 bases aligning to TRBD1. The germline V gene encodes CDR1 SGDLS and CDR2 YYNGEE. This CDR3 contains 18 residues. With 3 bases clipped from V and 2 bases from J, the junction kept 14 bases outside the gene matches. Here the CDR3 DNA reads TGTGCCAGCAGCGCCAAACGAGGCGACAGGGACGCCTACAATGAGCAGTTCTTC. The encoded protein is CASSAKRGDRDAYNEQFF. The full variable domain, its missing parts supplied by reference TRBV9 and TRBJ2-1, is DSGVTQTPKHLITATGQRVTLRCSPRSGDLSVYWYQQSLDQGLQFLIQYYNGEERAKGNILERFSAQQFPDLHSELNLSSLELGDSALYFCASSAKRGDRDAYNEQFFGPGTRLTVL.

The chain employs TRBV9 and TRBJ2-1; D is perhaps TRBD1 or TRBD2 (5 bases each). V lost 0 bases to trimming and J lost 6 bases, with 13 bases between them. The CDR3 extends over 15 amino acids. Germline CDR1 and CDR2: SGDLS and YYNGEE. CDR3 protein: CASSVGPGPSNEQFF. CDR3 sequence (DNA): TGTGCCAGCAGCGTAGGGCCGGGACCATCCAATGAGCAGTTCTTC. Together with reference TRBV9 and TRBJ2-1, the CDR3 gives the full variable domain: DSGVTQTPKHLITATGQRVTLRCSPRSGDLSVYWYQQSLDQGLQFLIQYYNGEERAKGNILERFSAQQFPDLHSELNLSSLELGDSALYFCASSVGPGPSNEQFFGPGTRLTVL.

The sample holds one count of this clone. V gene TRBV6-1 combines with J gene TRBJ2-2, with 7 bases aligning to TRBD1. This CDR3 has 14 residues. The V and J ends lost 10 bases and 3 bases, in that order; junction bases with no gene match: 8. Germline assignment: CDR1 MNHNS and CDR2 SASEGT. CDR3 region: CAIKTGFDTGELFF. The CDR3 coding sequence is TGTGCCATCAAGACAGGGTTTGACACCGGGGAGCTGTTTTTT.

V and J are TRBV4-1 and TRBJ2-3, with D uncertain. V was pared by 3 bases and J by 3 bases, with 13 bases between. The CDR3 totals 15 residues. Germline values: CDR1 MGHRA, CDR2 YSYEKL. CDR3 bases: TGCGCCAGCAGCCACACGGGCCTCGCAACAGATACGCAGTATTTT. Translation gives CASSHTGLATDTQYF.

CDR3 sequence (DNA): TGTGCCAGCACTCGAGTGATGGGGACGCGCACTGAAGCTTTCTTT. This encodes CASTRVMGTRTEAFF. The chain joins TRBV27 to TRBJ1-1, with a tentative D call TRBD1 (5 bases). The length of the CDR3 is 15 residues. Deletions cut 7 bases from V and 4 bases from J, with 19 bases between. Per the germline V gene, CDR1 is MNHEY and CDR2 is SMNVEV (reference sequence).

The V call is TRBV11-2, the J call TRBJ1-1; unclear D gene. CDR1 and CDR2 from the germline V gene are SGHAT and FQNNGV. The V and J ends lost 1 base and 6 bases respectively, with 9 bases between them. This CDR3 is 13 amino acids long. The CDR3 is CASSLVPTSEAFF. In DNA, the CDR3 is TGTGCCAGCAGCTTAGTCCCTACTTCTGAAGCTTTCTTT. Full variable domain (rest looked up from reference TRBV11-2 and TRBJ1-1): EAGVAQSPRYKIIEKRQSVAFWCNPISGHATLYWYQQILGQGPKLLIQFQNNGVVDDSQLPKDRFSAERLKGVDSTLKIQPAKLEDSAVYLCASSLVPTSEAFFGQGTRLTVV.

As to this clone: Other DNA sequences within the sample encode an identical CDR3. The chain has TRBV30 and TRBJ2-7, with D perhaps TRBD1 (6 bases). CDR3 size: 11 residues. CDR1 and CDR2 (germline): GTSNPN, SVGIG (reference sequence). The V gene lost 7 bases and the J gene lost 1 base, with 8 bases spanning the gap. The chain's CDR3 is CASTGSYEQYF. The DNA for the CDR3 is TGTGCCTCAACAGGGTCCTACGAGCAGTACTTC.

V and J are TRBV7-8 and TRBJ2-3, with 10 bases lining up with TRBD2. The CDR3 extends over 12 amino acids. Germline CDR1 and CDR2: SGHVS and FQNEAQ. After removal of 5 bases from V and 9 bases from J, the junction contained 2 bases not matched to a gene. The CDR3 here is CASSPAGGTQYF. For the CDR3, the DNA is TGTGCCAGCAGCCCAGCGGGGGGGACGCAGTATTTT.

The V call is TRBV28, the J call TRBJ1-1, with TRBD1 identical over 7 bases. J gave up 0 bases and V 7 bases, and 5 bases lay outside the gene matches. The CDR3 spans 14 residues. Germline CDR1 is MDHEN and CDR2 is SYDVKM. As DNA, the CDR3 is TGTGCCAGCAAGTGGGACAGCTTGAACACTGAAGCTTTCTTT. Its protein is CASKWDSLNTEAFF.

The rearrangement uses TRBV7-9 and TRBJ1-4, with 7 bases identical to TRBD1. From germline, CDR1 is SEHNR and CDR2 FQNEAQ (reference sequence). J lost 3 bases, V lost 5 bases, and 6 bases had no gene match. This CDR3 comprises 15 residues. The CDR3 DNA sequence: TGTGCCAGCAGCCCCCCGACAGGGTCTAATGAAAAACTGTTTTTT. This codes for CASSPPTGSNEKLFF.

The V gene is TRBV28, the J gene TRBJ2-7, with 8 positions matching TRBD2. The CDR3 consists of 14 residues. V dropped 5 bases and J dropped 3; count of bases not matched to a gene: 6. Germline V gene lookup returns CDR1 MDHEN and CDR2 SYDVKM. The CDR3 sequence is CASSLSSGGYEQYF. The CDR3 DNA reads TGTGCCAGCAGTCTTTCAAGCGGGGGCTACGAGCAGTACTTC.

The chain couples TRBV11-2 to TRBJ2-7, with 10 bases lining up with TRBD1. J was trimmed by 0 bases and V by 5 bases; bases with no gene match: 4. The CDR3 is made up of 15 amino acids. Germline V gene data show CDR1 as SGHAT and CDR2 as FQNNGV. DNA of the CDR3: TGTGCCAGCAGCCAATGGACAGGGGGCTCCTACGAGCAGTACTTC. It is translated as CASSQWTGGSYEQYF.

This clone was counted a single time. The chain links TRBV9 to TRBJ1-3, with D possibly being TRBD1 (6 bases). The CDR3 loop spans 16 amino acids. Trimming took off 4 bases at V and 0 bases at J, with 14 bases between the two ends. CDR1 is SGDLS, CDR2 YYNGEE, per germline. CDR3 sequence (DNA): TGTGCCAGCAGCCAAAACAGGGCTTCCTCTGGAAACACCATATATTTT. Protein: CASSQNRASSGNTIYF.

The V gene is TRBV7-8, the J gene TRBJ2-3; D is possibly TRBD2 (5 bases). Germline assignment: CDR1 SGHVS and CDR2 FQNEAQ. The CDR3 has 16 residues. Between the trimmed V and J ends, which lost 1 base and 6 bases, there was a span of 17 bases. The CDR3 DNA reads as TGTGCCAGCAGCTTAGATGATAGCGACCGACTTGATACGCAGTATTTT. Its protein is CASSLDDSDRLDTQYF.

The rearrangement uses TRBV4-1 and TRBJ2-5; D unclear. CDR1 is MGHRA and CDR2 is YSYEKL in the germline V gene. The length of the CDR3 is 15 residues. Trimming left V 4 bases short and J 2 bases short, with 14 bases between. The CDR3 protein is CASSRKDGLQETQYF. The CDR3, as DNA: TGCGCCAGCAGCCGAAAGGACGGATTACAAGAGACCCAGTACTTC.

The J gene is TRBJ1-5, the V gene TRBV30, with a possible D match to TRBD1 (5 bases). The CDR3 consists of 13 residues. Germline V CDR1 and CDR2: GTSNPN, SVGIG (reference sequence). The V end was cut by 2 bases, the J end by 2 bases, with 7 bases between. CDR3: CAWSPTGNQPQHF. CDR3 nucleotide sequence: TGTGCCTGGAGTCCGACAGGCAATCAGCCCCAGCATTTT.

The rearrangement uses TRBV27 and TRBJ2-7; the D call may be TRBD1 or TRBD2 (6 bases each). V was pared by 3 bases and J by 9 bases, with 12 bases between. There are 12 residues in the CDR3. Germline loops: CDR1 MNHEY, CDR2 SMNVEV (reference sequence). CDR3 region: CASSFPSGAQYF. DNA of the CDR3: TGTGCCAGCAGTTTCCCCTCGGGGGCGCAGTACTTC.

The rearrangement joins TRBV2 to TRBJ2-7, with a tentative D call TRBD2 (5 bases). Germline V CDR1 and CDR2: SNHLY, FYNNEI. This CDR3 is 12 amino acids long. Deletions cut 5 bases from V and 2 bases from J, with 7 bases between. This CDR3 is CASSRTAYEQYF. The DNA for the CDR3 is TGTGCCAGCAGTAGGACTGCCTACGAGCAGTACTTC.

This chain joins TRBV11-2 and TRBJ2-5; a possible D gene is TRBD1 (6 bases). V dropped 5 bases and J dropped 0 bases, with 13 bases sitting between them. The length of the CDR3 is 15 residues. From germline, CDR1 is SGHAT and CDR2 FQNNGV. The CDR3 DNA follows: TGTGCCAGCAGCCCCGGACAGAACAACCAAGAGACCCAGTACTTC. Its translation is CASSPGQNNQETQYF.

This chain joins TRBV7-3 and TRBJ2-2, with D unclear. The germline CDR1 and CDR2 sequences are SGHTA and FQGTGA. V lost 5 bases and J lost 4, with 5 bases in between. The CDR3 length is 12 residues. CDR3 nucleotide sequence: TGTGCCAGCAGCCCCAGCACCGGGGAGCTGTTTTTT. This encodes CASSPSTGELFF.

The chain combines TRBV7-9 with TRBJ2-3; D ambiguous. Germline values: CDR1 SEHNR, CDR2 FQNEAQ (reference sequence). Between the trimmed V and J ends, which lost 5 bases and 2 bases, there was a span of 8 bases. This CDR3 is 13 amino acids long. The CDR3 nucleotides are TGTGCCAGCAGCGATAGCATCACAGATACGCAGTATTTT. This codes for CASSDSITDTQYF.

V and J are TRBV11-1 and TRBJ2-5; TRBD1 matches 7 bases. The CDR3 covers 14 residues. Trimming at V came to 3 bases and at J to 2 bases, leaving 3 bases not matched to a gene. CDR1 and CDR2 (germline): SGHAT, FQDESV (reference sequence). The CDR3, as DNA: TGTGCCAGCAGCTTCCCGGGACAGCAAGAGACCCAGTACTTC. Protein product: CASSFPGQQETQYF. The complete variable domain, with remaining parts taken from reference TRBV11-1 and TRBJ2-5, reads EAEVAQSPRYKITEKSQAVAFWCDPISGHATLYWYRQILGQGPELLVQFQDESVVDDSQLPKDRFSAERLKGVDSTLKIQPAELGDSAMYLCASSFPGQQETQYFGPGTRLLVL.

This clone came up a few times. The chain's CDR3 is CASSPGQMNTEAFF. CDR3 nucleotide sequence: TGTGCCAGTAGTCCGGGACAGATGAACACTGAAGCTTTCTTT. The chain links TRBV19 to TRBJ1-1; 7 bases map to TRBD1. The CDR3 loop spans 14 amino acids. J was trimmed by 0 bases and V by 5 bases; bases with no gene match: 3. Per germline, CDR1 LNHDA and CDR2 SQIVND (reference sequence).

The CDR3 DNA is TGTGCCACCAGCAGAGATCGGAACACTGAAGCTTTCTTT. Amino acids: CATSRDRNTEAFF. V gene TRBV15 combines with J gene TRBJ1-1, with D uncertain. Germline V gene data show CDR1 as LNHNV and CDR2 as YYDKDF (reference sequence). V lost 0 bases, J lost 1 base, and 3 bases lay in between. This CDR3 is built from 13 residues.

The chain recombines TRBV5-1 with TRBJ2-6; D possibly corresponds to TRBD1 (5 bases). Germline CDR1 and CDR2: SGHRS and YFSETQ. The CDR3 runs to 24 residues. The V gene lost 5 bases and the J gene lost 0 bases, with 36 bases spanning the gap. Here the CDR3 reads CASSPSPLSLTGSATTSGANVLTF. The DNA for the CDR3 is TGCGCCAGCAGTCCTTCCCCCCTATCCTTAACAGGCTCTGCTACGACCTCTGGGGCCAACGTCCTGACTTTC.

This chain links TRBV28 with TRBJ2-7, with 7 bases lining up with TRBD1. The CDR3 runs to 14 residues. With V trimmed by 8 bases and J by 3 bases, 10 bases remained unmatched. CDR1 and CDR2 from the germline V gene are MDHEN and SYDVKM. The CDR3 reads CASAYTGTVYEQYF. CDR3 nucleotides: TGTGCCAGCGCCTACACCGGGACAGTCTACGAGCAGTACTTC. Complete variable domain (other parts from reference TRBV28 and TRBJ2-7): DVKVTQSSRYLVKRTGEKVFLECVQDMDHENMFWYRQDPGLGLRLIYFSYDVKMKEKGDIPEGYSVSREKKERFSLILESASTNQTSMYLCASAYTGTVYEQYFGPGTRLTVT.

This clone was seen more than once but under ten times. The chain couples TRBV6-4 to TRBJ2-3; 10 positions agree with TRBD2. Looked up from germline, CDR1 is MRHNA and CDR2 is SNTAGT. V shed 3 bases, J shed 3 bases, and the junction held 6 bases outside the gene matches. This CDR3 spans 16 amino acids. CDR3 bases: TGTGCCAGCAGTGAAGAAGTAGCGGGAGGTACAGATACGCAGTATTTT. As protein: CASSEEVAGGTDTQYF.

The genes are TRBV21-1 and TRBJ2-1. TRBV21-1 is marked as a pseudogene. The CDR3 runs 15 residues. The CDR3 here is CASRGMGDHVDEQFF. The CDR3 DNA follows: TGTGCCAGCAGGGGGATGGGGGACCACGTCGATGAGCAGTTCTTC.

The gene calls are TRBV9 and TRBJ2-2; no clear D. The CDR3 covers 13 residues. With 0 bases removed from V and 5 bases from J, the gap between germline ends came to 5 bases. Germline values: CDR1 SGDLS, CDR2 YYNGEE. The CDR3 nucleotides are TGTGCCAGCAGCGTAGCTAGGACCGGGGAGCTGTTTTTT. This codes for CASSVARTGELFF.

The V gene is TRBV14, the J gene TRBJ1-2; 7 positions match TRBD1. V gave up 0 bases and J gave up 4 bases; unmatched junction bases: 5. CDR3 length: 15 residues. Germline CDR1 SGHDN, CDR2 FVKESK. The CDR3: CASSQEDRPGYGYTF. DNA of the CDR3: TGTGCCAGCAGCCAAGAGGACAGGCCCGGCTATGGCTACACCTTC.